Each of the 4 T cell receptor beta chains below was sequenced from the same sample in a study of identical twins (dated by TCRdb to between 2015 and 2016). The library was built by means of 5' RACE. The run used an Illumina HiSeq 2000. Starting from the raw public reads, TCRdb applied fastp trimming at Q25, assembled clones with MiXCR and retained in-frame beta chains. Each CDR3 protein gets just one entry, which takes the most common genes and DNA from the rows behind it. The sample contains around 690,000 distinct CDR3 sequences, 21% of them found a single time. The ten most abundant clones make up 4% to 5.5% of the sample. This sample also belongs to another study, concerning T cells expressing NK-cell markers.

Material: PBMCs. All receptors derive from a woman under 30 in good health.

In its sample, this clonotype was seen many times. The rearrangement links TRBV6-4 to TRBJ2-1; TRBD2 matches 7 bases. The germline V gene encodes CDR1 MRHNA and CDR2 SNTAGT. The CDR3 sequence is 15 residues long. J gave up 4 bases and V 4 bases, and 7 bases lay outside the gene matches. CDR3: CASSVAGEGYNEQFF. The DNA for the CDR3 is TGTGCCAGCAGTGTTGCGGGAGAGGGGTACAATGAGCAGTTCTTC.

This clonotype came up a few times. This sequence joins TRBV4-3 and TRBJ2-7, with 7 bases matching TRBD1. With 0 bases clipped from V and 2 bases from J, the junction kept 10 bases outside the gene matches. Germline V gene lookup returns CDR1 LGHNA and CDR2 YSLEER. This CDR3 is 17 amino acids long. The CDR3 coding sequence is TGCGCCAGCAGCCAAGATCACGGACAGGCCCTAGCCTACGAGCAGTACTTC. This gives the protein CASSQDHGQALAYEQYF.

This clonotype was seen at least ten times. This sequence joins TRBV12-3 or TRBV12-4 and TRBJ1-2; no firm D call. V gave up 10 bases and J gave up 3 bases, with 9 bases separating them. CDR3 length: 11 amino acids. The CDR3 region is CAIEGDYGYTF. The CDR3 DNA sequence: TGTGCCATTGAAGGCGACTATGGCTACACCTTC.

This clonotype was found a few times. The V gene is TRBV20-1, the J gene TRBJ1-1; 8 positions agree with TRBD1. The CDR3 is made up of 15 amino acids. Germline CDR1 and CDR2: DFQATT and SNEGSKA (reference sequence). Unmatched junction bases numbered 7, after V lost 0 bases and J lost 4 bases. The CDR3 nucleotides read TGCAGTGCTAGAGACGGACAGGGTATGTTCACTGAAGCTTTCTTT. Its protein is CSARDGQGMFTEAFF.